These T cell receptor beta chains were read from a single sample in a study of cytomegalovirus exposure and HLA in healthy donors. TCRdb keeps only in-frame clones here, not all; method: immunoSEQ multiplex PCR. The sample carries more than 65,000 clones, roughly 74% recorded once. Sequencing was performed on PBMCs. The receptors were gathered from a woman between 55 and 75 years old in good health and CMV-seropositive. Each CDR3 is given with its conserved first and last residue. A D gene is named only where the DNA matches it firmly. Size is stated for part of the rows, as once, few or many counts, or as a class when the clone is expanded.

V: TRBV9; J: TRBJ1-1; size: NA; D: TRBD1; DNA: TGTGCCAGCAGCCACACAGGGGAAGATGAAGCTTTCTTT; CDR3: CASSHTGEDEAFF
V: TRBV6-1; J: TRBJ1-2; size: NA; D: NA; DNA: TGTGCCACCTCCACAGGGATCCATGGCTACACCTTC; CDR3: CATSTGIHGYTF
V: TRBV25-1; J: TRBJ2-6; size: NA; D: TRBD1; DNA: TGTGCCAGCAGTGAAACAGGGGGCTCTGGGGCCAACGTCCTGACTTTC; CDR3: CASSETGGSGANVLTF
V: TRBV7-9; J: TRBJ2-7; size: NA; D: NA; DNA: TGTGCCAGCAGCTCTTTCGCCGGCGAGCAGTACTTC; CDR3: CASSSFAGEQYF
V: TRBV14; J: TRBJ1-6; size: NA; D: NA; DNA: TGTGCCAGCAGCCAAGATAAGGGGTACAGAAATTCACCCCTCCACTTT; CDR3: CASSQDKGYRNSPLHF
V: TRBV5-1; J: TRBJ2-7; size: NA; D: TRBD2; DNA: TGCGCCAGCAGCCTGACTAGCGGAGAGGGCGAGCAGTACTTC; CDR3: CASSLTSGEGEQYF
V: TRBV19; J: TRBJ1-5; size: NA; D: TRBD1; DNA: TGTGCCAGTAGTATCGCCGGGACAGGGAACCAGCCCCAGCATTTT; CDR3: CASSIAGTGNQPQHF
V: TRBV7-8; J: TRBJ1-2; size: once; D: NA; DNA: TGTGCCAGCAGCAATGACATTAACTATGGCTACACCTTC; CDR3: CASSNDINYGYTF
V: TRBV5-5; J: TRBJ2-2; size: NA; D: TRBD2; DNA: TGTGCCAGCACCACCATGGGGGGGACCGGGGAGCTGTTTTTT; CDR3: CASTTMGGTGELFF
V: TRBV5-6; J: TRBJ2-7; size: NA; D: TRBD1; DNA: TGTGCCAGCAGCCCGGGACAGCGCTACGAGCAGTACTTC; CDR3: CASSPGQRYEQYF
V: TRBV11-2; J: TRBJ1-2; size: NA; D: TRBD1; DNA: TGTGCCAGCAGCTTAGAAGGGACAGGGGGCGGCTACACCTTC; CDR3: CASSLEGTGGGYTF
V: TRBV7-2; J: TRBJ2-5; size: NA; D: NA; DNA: TGTGCCAGCAGCCCGGACCCTCGGAGGGCGGCACAAGAGACCCAGTACTTC; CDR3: CASSPDPRRAAQETQYF
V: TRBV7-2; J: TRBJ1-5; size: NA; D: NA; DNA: TGTGCCAGCAGCTTAGCTGGGGGGGGAAATCAGCCCCAGCATTTT; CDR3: CASSLAGGGNQPQHF
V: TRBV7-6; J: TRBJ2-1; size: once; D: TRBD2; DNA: TGTGCCAGCAGCCGGACTAGCGGGGACTACAATGAGCAGTTCTTC; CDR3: CASSRTSGDYNEQFF
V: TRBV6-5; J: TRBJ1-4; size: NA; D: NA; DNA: TGTGCCAGCAGTTACTATCAGAATGAAAAACTGTTTTTT; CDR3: CASSYYQNEKLFF
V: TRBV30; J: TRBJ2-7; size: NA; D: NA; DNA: TGTGCCTGGAGTCTGGGGCCCCCCTACGAGCAGTACTTC; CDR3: CAWSLGPPYEQYF
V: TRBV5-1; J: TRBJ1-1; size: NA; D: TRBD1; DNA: TGCGCCAGCAGCTGGGACAGGGGGGCTACTGAAGCTTTCTTT; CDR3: CASSWDRGATEAFF
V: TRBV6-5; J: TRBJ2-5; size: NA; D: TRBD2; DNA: TGTGCCAGCAGTAGTAGCGGGGGGGCCCAGACCCAGTACTTC; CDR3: CASSSSGGAQTQYF
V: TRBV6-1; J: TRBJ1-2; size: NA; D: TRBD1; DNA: TGTGCCAGCAGCACGCTCAGGGGGGAAAACTATGGCTACACCTTC; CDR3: CASSTLRGENYGYTF
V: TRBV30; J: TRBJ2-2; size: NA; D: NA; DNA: TGTGCCTGGGGGAATGAGGGTGGCACCGGGGAGCTGTTTTTT; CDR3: CAWGNEGGTGELFF
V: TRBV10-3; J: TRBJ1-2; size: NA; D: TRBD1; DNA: TGTGCCATCAGCCCTGGACAGGGCGGTGGCTACACCTTC; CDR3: CAISPGQGGGYTF
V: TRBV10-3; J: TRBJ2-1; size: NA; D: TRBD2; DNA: TGTGCCATCAGTGACTCCGGGAGGCTGGGCAATGAGCAGTTCTTC; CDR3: CAISDSGRLGNEQFF
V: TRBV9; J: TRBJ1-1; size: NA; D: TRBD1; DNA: TGTGCCAGCAGCGCCCGGACAGGGCGGGTGGGAGAGAACACTGAAGCTTTCTTT; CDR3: CASSARTGRVGENTEAFF
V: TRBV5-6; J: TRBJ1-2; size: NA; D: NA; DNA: TGTGCCAGCATCAGGGCGGCGGATCCATATGGCTACACCTTC; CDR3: CASIRAADPYGYTF
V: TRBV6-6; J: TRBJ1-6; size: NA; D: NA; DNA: TGTGCCAGCAGTTACTCGACCAGGGGAAATTCACCCCTCCACTTT; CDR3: CASSYSTRGNSPLHF
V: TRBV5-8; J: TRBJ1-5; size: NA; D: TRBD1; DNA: TGTGCCAGCAGCACCGGACAGGTATATAGCAATCAGCCCCAGCATTTT; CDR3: CASSTGQVYSNQPQHF
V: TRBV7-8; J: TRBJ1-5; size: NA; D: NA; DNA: TGTGCCACCAAGGAGCAGGGTGGCAATCAGCCCCAGCATTTT; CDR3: CATKEQGGNQPQHF
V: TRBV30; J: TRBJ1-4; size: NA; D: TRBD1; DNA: TGTGCCTGGAGTCGGGACAGGGAATATGCAACTAATGAAAAACTGTTTTTT; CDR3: CAWSRDREYATNEKLFF
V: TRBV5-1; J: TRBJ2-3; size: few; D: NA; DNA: TGCGCCAGCAGCCCCGGTCGGGGGTCGGATACGCAGTATTTT; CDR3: CASSPGRGSDTQYF
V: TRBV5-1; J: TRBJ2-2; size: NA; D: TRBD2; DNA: TGCGCCAGCAGCTTGGCGGGGGGGTCGAGCACCGGGGAGCTGTTTTTT; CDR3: CASSLAGGSSTGELFF
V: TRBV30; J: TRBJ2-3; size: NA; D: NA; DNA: TGTGCCTGGGAACCGGCGGGGAATACGCAGTATTTT; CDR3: CAWEPAGNTQYF
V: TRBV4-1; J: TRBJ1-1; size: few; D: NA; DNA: TGCGCCAGCAGCCAAGGGGCGATAACAGTCATGAACACTGAAGCTTTCTTT; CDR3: CASSQGAITVMNTEAFF
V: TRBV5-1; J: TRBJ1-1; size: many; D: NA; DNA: TGCGCCAGCAGCCGACAGCAGAACACTGAAGCTTTCTTT; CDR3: CASSRQQNTEAFF
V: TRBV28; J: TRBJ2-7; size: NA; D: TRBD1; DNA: TGTGCCATTCGACAGGGCACCTACGAGCAGTACTTC; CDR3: CAIRQGTYEQYF
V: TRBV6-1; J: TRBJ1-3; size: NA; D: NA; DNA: TGTGCCAGCAGGATAGGGGACTCTGGAAACACCATATATTTT; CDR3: CASRIGDSGNTIYF
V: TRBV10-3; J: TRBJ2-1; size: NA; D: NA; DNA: TGTGCCATCAGTCTCCAACTCAATGAGCAGTTCTTC; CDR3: CAISLQLNEQFF
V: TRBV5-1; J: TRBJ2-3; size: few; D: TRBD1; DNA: TGCGCCAGCAGTGGACAGGGGTCAGATACGCAGTATTTT; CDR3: CASSGQGSDTQYF
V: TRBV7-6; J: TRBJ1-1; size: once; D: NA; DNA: TGTGCCAGCAGCTCCCAAATCTTCGAACGAGCTGAAGCTTTCTTT; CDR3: CASSSQIFERAEAFF
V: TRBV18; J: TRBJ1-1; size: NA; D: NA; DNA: TGTGCCAGCTCACCCGACCGGGACACTTTTATCACTGAAGCTTTCTTT; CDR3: CASSPDRDTFITEAFF
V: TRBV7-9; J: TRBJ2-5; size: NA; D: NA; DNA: TGTGCCAGCAGCTTAAGCCAGACCCAGTACTTC; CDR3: CASSLSQTQYF
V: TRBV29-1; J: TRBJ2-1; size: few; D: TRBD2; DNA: TGCAGCGTTGCAGGCGGACTAGCGACCAATGAGCAGTTCTTC; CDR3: CSVAGGLATNEQFF
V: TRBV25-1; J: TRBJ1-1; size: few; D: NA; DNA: TGTGCCAGCAGTGCCCCCGGGGGGCTCGATACGACTGAAGCTTTCTTT; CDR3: CASSAPGGLDTTEAFF
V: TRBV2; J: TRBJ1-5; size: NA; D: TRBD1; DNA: TGTGCCAGCACTGGACAGGGTCAGCCCCAGCATTTT; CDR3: CASTGQGQPQHF
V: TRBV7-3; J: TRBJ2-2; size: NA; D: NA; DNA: TGTGCCAGCAGTCCGGGACAAACCGGGGAGCTGTTTTTT; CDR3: CASSPGQTGELFF
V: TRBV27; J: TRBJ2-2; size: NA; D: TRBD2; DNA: TGTGCCAGCAGTGGACTAGTCGGGGAGCTGTTTTTT; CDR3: CASSGLVGELFF
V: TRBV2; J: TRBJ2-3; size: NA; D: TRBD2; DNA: TGTGCCAGCCTGAGGACTAGCGGATTCACAGATACGCAGTATTTT; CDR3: CASLRTSGFTDTQYF
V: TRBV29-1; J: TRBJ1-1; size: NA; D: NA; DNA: TGCAGCGCCCAGAACACTGAAGCTTTCTTT; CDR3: CSAQNTEAFF
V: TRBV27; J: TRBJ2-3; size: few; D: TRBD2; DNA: TGTGCCAGCAGTCAGGGACTAGCGGGAGGTGGCACAGATACGCAGTATTTT; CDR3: CASSQGLAGGGTDTQYF
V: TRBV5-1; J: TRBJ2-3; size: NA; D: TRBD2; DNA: TGCGCCAGCAGCTTGTGGCCTAGCGGGATGCAAGATACGCAGTATTTT; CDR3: CASSLWPSGMQDTQYF
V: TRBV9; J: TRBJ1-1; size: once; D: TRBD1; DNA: TGTGCCAGCAGCGTAGCAGCACAGGGGGGGACTGAAGCTTTCTTT; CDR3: CASSVAAQGGTEAFF
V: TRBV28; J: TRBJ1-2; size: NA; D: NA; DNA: TGTGCCAGCACCTCGGGGGTCCCTCAGTATGGCTACACCTTC; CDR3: CASTSGVPQYGYTF
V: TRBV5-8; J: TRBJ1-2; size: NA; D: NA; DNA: TGTGCCAGCAGCCCCTGGGGGCAGGGTGATGGCTACACCTTC; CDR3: CASSPWGQGDGYTF
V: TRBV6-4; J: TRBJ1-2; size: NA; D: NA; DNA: TGTGCCAGCAGTGACTCCGATTCGGGGGGCTACACCTTC; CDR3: CASSDSDSGGYTF